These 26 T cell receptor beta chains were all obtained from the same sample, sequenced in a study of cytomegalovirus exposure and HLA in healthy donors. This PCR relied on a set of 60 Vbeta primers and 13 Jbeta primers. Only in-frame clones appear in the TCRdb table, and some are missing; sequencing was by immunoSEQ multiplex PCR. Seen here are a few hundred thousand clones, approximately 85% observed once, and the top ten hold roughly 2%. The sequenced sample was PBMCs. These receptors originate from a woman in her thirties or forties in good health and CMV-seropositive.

The CDR3 DNA is TGTGCCAGCAGTGAGGGGACAGGCGCCCTTTCTAACTATGGCTACACCTTC. This translates into CASSEGTGALSNYGYTF. The rearrangement links TRBV2 to TRBJ1-2; 8 nucleotides align to TRBD1. The CDR3 is made up of 17 amino acids. Germline CDR1 SNHLY, CDR2 FYNNEI. The V gene end was trimmed by 3 bases and the J gene end by 0 bases; junction bases not matched to a gene: 9.

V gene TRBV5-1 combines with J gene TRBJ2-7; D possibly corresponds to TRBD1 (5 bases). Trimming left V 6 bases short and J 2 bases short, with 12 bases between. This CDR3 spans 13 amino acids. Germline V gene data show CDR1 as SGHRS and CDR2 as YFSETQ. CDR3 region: CASTNRSTYEQYF. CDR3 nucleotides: TGCGCCAGCACTAACAGGTCCACCTACGAGCAGTACTTC.

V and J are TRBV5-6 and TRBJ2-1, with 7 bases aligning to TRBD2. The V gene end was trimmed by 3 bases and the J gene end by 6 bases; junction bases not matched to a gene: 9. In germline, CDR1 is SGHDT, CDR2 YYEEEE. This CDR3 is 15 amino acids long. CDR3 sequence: CASSYLSGDFNEQFF. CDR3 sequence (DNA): TGTGCCAGCAGCTATTTAAGCGGGGATTTCAATGAGCAGTTCTTC.

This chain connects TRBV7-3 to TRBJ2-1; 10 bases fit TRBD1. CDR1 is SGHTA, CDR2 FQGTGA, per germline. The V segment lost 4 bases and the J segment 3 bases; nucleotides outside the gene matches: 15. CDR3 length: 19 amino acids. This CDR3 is CASSSPGGRTGGNYNEQFF. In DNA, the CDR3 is TGTGCCAGCAGCTCCCCTGGGGGGCGGACAGGGGGTAACTACAATGAGCAGTTCTTC.

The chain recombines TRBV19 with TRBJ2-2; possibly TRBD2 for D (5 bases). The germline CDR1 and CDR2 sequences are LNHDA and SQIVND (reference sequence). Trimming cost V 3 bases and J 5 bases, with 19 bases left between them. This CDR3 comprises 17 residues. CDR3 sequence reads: CASSMILGGGGTGELFF. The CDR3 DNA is TGTGCCAGTAGTATGATCCTTGGCGGTGGCGGGACCGGGGAGCTGTTTTTT.

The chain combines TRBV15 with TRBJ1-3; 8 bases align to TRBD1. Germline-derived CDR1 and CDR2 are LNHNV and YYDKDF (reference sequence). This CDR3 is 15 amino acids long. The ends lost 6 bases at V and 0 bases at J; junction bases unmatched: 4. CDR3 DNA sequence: TGTGCCACCAGACAGGGGGGGGGCTCTGGAAACACCATATATTTT. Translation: CATRQGGGSGNTIYF. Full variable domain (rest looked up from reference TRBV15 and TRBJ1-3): DAMVIQNPRYQVTQFGKPVTLSCSQTLNHNVMYWYQQKSSQAPKLLFHYYDKDFNNEADTPDNFQSRRPNTSFCFLDIRSPGLGDTAMYLCATRQGGGSGNTIYFGEGSWLTVV.

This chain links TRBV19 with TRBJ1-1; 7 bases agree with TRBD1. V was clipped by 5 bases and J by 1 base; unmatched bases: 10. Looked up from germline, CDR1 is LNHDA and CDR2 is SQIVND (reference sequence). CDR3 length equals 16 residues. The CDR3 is CASSPHRQGPNTEAFF. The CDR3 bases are TGTGCCAGTAGTCCGCACAGACAGGGCCCGAACACTGAAGCTTTCTTT.

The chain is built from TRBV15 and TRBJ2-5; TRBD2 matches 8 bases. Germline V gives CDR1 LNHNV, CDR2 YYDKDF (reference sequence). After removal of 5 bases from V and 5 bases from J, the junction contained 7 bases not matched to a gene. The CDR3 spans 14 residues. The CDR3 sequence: CATSFSGSGETQYF. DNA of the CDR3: TGTGCCACCAGCTTCAGCGGGAGCGGGGAGACCCAGTACTTC. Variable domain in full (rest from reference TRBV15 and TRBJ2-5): DAMVIQNPRYQVTQFGKPVTLSCSQTLNHNVMYWYQQKSSQAPKLLFHYYDKDFNNEADTPDNFQSRRPNTSFCFLDIRSPGLGDTAMYLCATSFSGSGETQYFGPGTRLLVL.

The CDR3 DNA reads TGTGCCAGCAGCTTCGACAGGGGTGGAAATGAGCAGTTCTTC. It specifies CASSFDRGGNEQFF. The chain combines TRBV7-3 with TRBJ2-1; 8 bases are a match to TRBD1. The germline CDR1 and CDR2 sequences are SGHTA and FQGTGA. V gave up 3 bases and J gave up 7 bases; unmatched junction bases: 5. The CDR3 totals 14 residues.

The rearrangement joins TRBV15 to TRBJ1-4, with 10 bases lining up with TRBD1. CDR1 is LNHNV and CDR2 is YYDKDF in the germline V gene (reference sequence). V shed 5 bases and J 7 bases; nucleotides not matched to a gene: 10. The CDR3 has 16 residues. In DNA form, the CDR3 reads TGTGCCACCAGCCCCACGAGACAGGGGGCTCGTGAAAAACTGTTTTTT. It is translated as CATSPTRQGAREKLFF. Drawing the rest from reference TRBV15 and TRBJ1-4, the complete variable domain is DAMVIQNPRYQVTQFGKPVTLSCSQTLNHNVMYWYQQKSSQAPKLLFHYYDKDFNNEADTPDNFQSRRPNTSFCFLDIRSPGLGDTAMYLCATSPTRQGAREKLFFGSGTQLSVL.

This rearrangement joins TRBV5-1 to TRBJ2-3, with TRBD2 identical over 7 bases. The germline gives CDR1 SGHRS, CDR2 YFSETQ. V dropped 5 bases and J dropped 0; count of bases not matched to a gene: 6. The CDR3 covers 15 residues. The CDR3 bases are TGCGCCAGCAGACCCGGGACTACAAGCACAGATACGCAGTATTTT. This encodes CASRPGTTSTDTQYF.

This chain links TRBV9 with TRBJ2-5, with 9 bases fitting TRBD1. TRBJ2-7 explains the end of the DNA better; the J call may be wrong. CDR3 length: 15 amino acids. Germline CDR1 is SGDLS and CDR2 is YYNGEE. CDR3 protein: CASSGGTGWTYEQYF. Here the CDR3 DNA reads TGTGCCAGCAGCGGGGGGACAGGGTGGACCTACGAGCAGTACTTC.

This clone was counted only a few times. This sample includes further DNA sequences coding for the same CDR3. In DNA form, the CDR3 reads TGTGCCTGGAGTGTTCGTGGCAATCAGCCCCAGCATTTT. Amino acids: CAWSVRGNQPQHF. The chain has TRBV30 and TRBJ1-5; D remains unclear. This CDR3 has 13 residues. Germline loops: CDR1 GTSNPN, CDR2 SVGIG (reference sequence). V gave up 0 bases and J gave up 2 bases, with 5 bases separating them.

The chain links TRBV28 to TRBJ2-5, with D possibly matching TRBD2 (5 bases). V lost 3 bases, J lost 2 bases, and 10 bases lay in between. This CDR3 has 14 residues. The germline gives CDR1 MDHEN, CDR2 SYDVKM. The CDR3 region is CASSFAGIQETQYF. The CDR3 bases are TGTGCCAGCAGTTTCGCCGGGATTCAAGAGACCCAGTACTTC. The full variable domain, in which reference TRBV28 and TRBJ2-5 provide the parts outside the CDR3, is DVKVTQSSRYLVKRTGEKVFLECVQDMDHENMFWYRQDPGLGLRLIYFSYDVKMKEKGDIPEGYSVSREKKERFSLILESASTNQTSMYLCASSFAGIQETQYFGPGTRLLVL.

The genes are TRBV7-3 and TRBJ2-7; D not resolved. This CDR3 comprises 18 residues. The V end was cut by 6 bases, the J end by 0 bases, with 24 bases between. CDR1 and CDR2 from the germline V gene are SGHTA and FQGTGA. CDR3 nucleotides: TGTGCCAGCAGTCCTAAATACCTCCGAGACTGGATCTCCTACGAGCAGTACTTC. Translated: CASSPKYLRDWISYEQYF.

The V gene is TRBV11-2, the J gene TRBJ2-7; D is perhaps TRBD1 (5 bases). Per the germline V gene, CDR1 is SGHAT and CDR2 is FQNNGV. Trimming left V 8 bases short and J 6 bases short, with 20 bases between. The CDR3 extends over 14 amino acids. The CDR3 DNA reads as TGTGCCAGCCTCGGACACCCGTTTTTTGTCGAGCAGTACTTC. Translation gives CASLGHPFFVEQYF.

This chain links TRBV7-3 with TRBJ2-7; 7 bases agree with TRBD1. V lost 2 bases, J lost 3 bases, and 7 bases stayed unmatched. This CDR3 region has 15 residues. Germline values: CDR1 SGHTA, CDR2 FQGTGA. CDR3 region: CASSLANTGVYEQYF. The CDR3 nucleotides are TGTGCCAGCAGCTTAGCCAACACAGGGGTCTACGAGCAGTACTTC.

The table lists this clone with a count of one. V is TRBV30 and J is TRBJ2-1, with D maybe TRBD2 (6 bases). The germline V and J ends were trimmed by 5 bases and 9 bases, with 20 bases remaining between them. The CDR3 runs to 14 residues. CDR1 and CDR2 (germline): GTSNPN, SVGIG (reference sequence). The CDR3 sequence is CAWCRDSSASEQFF. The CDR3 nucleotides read TGTGCCTGGTGCCGGGACTCCAGCGCTAGTGAGCAGTTCTTC.

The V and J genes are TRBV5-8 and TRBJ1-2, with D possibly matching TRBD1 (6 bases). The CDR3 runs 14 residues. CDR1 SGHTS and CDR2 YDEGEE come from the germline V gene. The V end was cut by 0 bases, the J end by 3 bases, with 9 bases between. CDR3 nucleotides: TGTGCCAGCAGCTTGGATGGGGGCTACTATGGCTACACCTTC. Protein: CASSLDGGYYGYTF.

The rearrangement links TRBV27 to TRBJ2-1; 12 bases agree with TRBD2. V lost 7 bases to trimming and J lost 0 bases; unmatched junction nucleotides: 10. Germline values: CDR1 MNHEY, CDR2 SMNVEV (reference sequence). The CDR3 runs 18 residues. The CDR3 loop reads CASKRLAGATYSYNEQFF. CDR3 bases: TGTGCCAGCAAGCGACTAGCGGGAGCGACATACTCCTACAATGAGCAGTTCTTC.

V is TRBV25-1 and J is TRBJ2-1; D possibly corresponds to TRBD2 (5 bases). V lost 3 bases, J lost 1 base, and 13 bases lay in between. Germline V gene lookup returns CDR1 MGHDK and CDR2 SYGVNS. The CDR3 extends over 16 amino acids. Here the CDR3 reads CASSDGPTGSYNEQFF. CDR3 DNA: TGTGCCAGCAGTGATGGGCCGACGGGGTCCTACAATGAGCAGTTCTTC.

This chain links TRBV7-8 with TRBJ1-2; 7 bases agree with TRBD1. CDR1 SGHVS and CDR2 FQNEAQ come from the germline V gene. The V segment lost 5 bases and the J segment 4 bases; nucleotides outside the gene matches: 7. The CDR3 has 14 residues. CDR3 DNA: TGTGCCAGCAGCCAGGGACAGCCACGCTATGGCTACACCTTC. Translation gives CASSQGQPRYGYTF.

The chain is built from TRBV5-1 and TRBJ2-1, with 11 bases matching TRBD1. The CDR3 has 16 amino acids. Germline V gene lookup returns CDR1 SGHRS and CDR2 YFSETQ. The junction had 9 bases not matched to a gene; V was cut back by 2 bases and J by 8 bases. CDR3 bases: TGCGCCAGCAGCTTCTACTTCGGACAGGGGGCGGATGAGCAGTTCTTC. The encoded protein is CASSFYFGQGADEQFF.

The CDR3: CASSPQGGGYTF. In DNA, the CDR3 is TGTGCCAGCAGTCCACAGGGGGGGGGCTACACCTTC. The chain recombines TRBV27 with TRBJ1-2; 8 nucleotides line up with TRBD1. Germline V gives CDR1 MNHEY, CDR2 SMNVEV (reference sequence). Germline trimming cut 5 bases from V and 8 bases from J; bases unmatched to any gene: 4. The CDR3 sequence is 12 residues long.

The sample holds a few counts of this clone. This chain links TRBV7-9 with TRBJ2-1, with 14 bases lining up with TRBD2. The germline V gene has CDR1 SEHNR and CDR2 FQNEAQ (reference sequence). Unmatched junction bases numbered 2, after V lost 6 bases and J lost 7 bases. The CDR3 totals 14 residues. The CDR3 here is CASRGLAGENEQFF. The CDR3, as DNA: TGTGCCAGCAGGGGACTAGCGGGAGAAAATGAGCAGTTCTTC.

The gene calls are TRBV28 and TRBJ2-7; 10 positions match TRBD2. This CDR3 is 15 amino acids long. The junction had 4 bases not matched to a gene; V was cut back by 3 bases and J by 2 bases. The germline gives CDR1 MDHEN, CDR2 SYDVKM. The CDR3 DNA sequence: TGTGCCAGCAGTTTGGCTAGCGGGGGCCCCTACGAGCAGTACTTC. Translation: CASSLASGGPYEQYF.